The sequence of this T cell receptor beta chain was determined in a study of Ad26.COV2.S vaccination and SARS-CoV-2 variants (dated by TCRdb to the early 2020s). Study-wide context: Vaccine-arm donors were drawn from COV1001, a multicentre, randomized, double-blind, placebo-controlled phase I-IIa trial of Ad26.COV2.S in healthy adults. Ad26.COV2.S was administered intramuscularly at 5 x 10^10 or 1 x 10^11 viral particles, either as a single shot or as two shots given 56 days apart. The specificity and breadth of SARS-CoV-2-reactive T cell receptors after Ad26.COV2.S vaccination were assessed by TCRbeta repertoire sequencing. A total of some 30 samples were included in the TCR-sequenced set, comprising around 19 Ad26.COV2.S vaccine recipients, 5 placebo recipients and 8 SARS-CoV-2 convalescent individuals. Participants in the trial were split at random into five groups of five each, receiving low-dose or high-dose Ad26.COV2.S once or twice, or else placebo on both occasions. Throughout the experiments and outcome assessment, investigators stayed blinded to trial group allocation.

The CDR3 spans 17 residues, from the cysteine through the phenylalanine. Only the CDR3 part of the read is kept: 51 bases, read in frame from the first base. V gives up 4 bases and J gives up 7 bases, and the segment between their germline ends measures 26 bases. The immunoSEQ Assay was the method used to sequence TCRbeta CDR3 regions. After extraction, genomic DNA underwent amplification by bias-controlled multiplex PCR, followed by high-throughput sequencing. The authors' analysis ran thus. To quantify the absolute abundance of each unique TCRbeta CDR3 region, sequences were collapsed and filtered. Usable DNA was measured by amplifying reference genes present in all nucleated cells, and TCRbeta template counts were normalized to that usable DNA to estimate T cell fraction. Repertoire TCRs were annotated as SARS-CoV-2-specific by exact matching of V gene, CDR3 amino acid sequence and J gene to a known reactive TCR set. The reference SARS-CoV-2 TCR set came from MIRA and was filtered for enrichment in COVID-19-positive ImmuneCODE repertoires, removing public or cross-reactive TCRs. Using the MIRA antigens, annotated TCRs were further analysed by specific ORF or by position within an ORF. Breadth was defined as the number of annotated unique rearrangements divided by the total number of unique productive rearrangements, and depth was defined as the summed frequency of the annotated unique rearrangements. Two-sided Wilcoxon rank-sum tests were applied when comparing TCR breadth between groups. Held by TCRdb, this immuneACCESS table contains in-frame sequences only and omits some clones. Under half of the omission traces to an unresolved V gene where checked; the cause of the rest is unknown. The DNA was the basis for D and trimming; V, J and clone size are from that table. This sample has 350,000 to 500,000 clones in its table, and 80% to 90% of those were observed once. Approximately 2.5% of the sample comes from the top ten.

Overall study results and their limits: After vaccination, substantial breadth of spike-specific CD8+ and CD4+ T cell responses was reported. Non-spike TCR breadth was comparable between vaccine and placebo recipients, consistent with the vaccine containing only spike. The study was not powered for comparison of responses between vaccine doses or regimens. It was noted by the authors that total T cell responses may have been underestimated by the TCR breadth and depth analyses. Spike-specific TCR breadth was higher in Ad26.COV2.S recipients than in placebo recipients (P = 0.0014).

Sample treatment or condition, as interpreted from the label and publication: approximately 18 received Ad26.COV2.S at low or high dose, single or two shots; several received placebo; per-sample allocation not given. Repertoires of vaccine and placebo recipients were sequenced from samples collected on day 63 after the first injection. Cohort 1b enrolled 25 to 30 adults aged 18-55 years at a single site in Boston, USA, between 29 July and 7 August 2020. Ad26.COV2.S was a replication-incompetent adenovirus type 26 vector that expressed a prefusion-stabilized SARS-CoV-2 spike protein derived from the original Wuhan strain. Notes on this clone: Its specific antigen is unknown. Nothing much larger sits one base from this clone, and base qualities are not available.

This clonotype originated in a person aged 18-60 years who received the Ad26.COV2.S COVID-19 vaccine or a placebo. This specimen consisted of peripheral blood, obtained in a trial of Ad26.COV2.S vaccine versus placebo. The rearranged chain carries TRBV5-3 and TRBJ1-1, with TRBD1 as a weak D call on 6 bases. TRBV5-3 is designated an ORF whose function remains uncertain. The CDR3 reads CARSSRGGAELSIEAFF. The nucleotides are TGTGCCAGAAGCAGCAGGGGCGGGGCGGAACTATCAATTGAAGCTTTCTTT.